The 21 T cell receptor beta chains given below trace back to one sample, sequenced in a study of siplizumab effects on memory and regulatory T cells (dated by TCRdb to about 2019). Library creation used the immunoSEQ multiplex PCR assay. In TCRdb, the immuneACCESS table is reduced to in-frame sequences with V and J assigned. These tables do not hold every clone; where another copy was compared, an unresolved V gene accounts for under half, and the others remain unexplained. This sample comprises 60,000 to 65,000 clones, around 80% of them detected only once. The ten largest clones add up to 0.4% to 0.5% of the sample. The sequenced sample consisted of memory CD4+ T cells sorted from blood. The cell subset or site label, as the study defines it: unstimulated CD4+ memory T cells. The receptors stem from a human donor in good health.

The chain combines TRBV7-2 with TRBJ2-7, with 13 bases aligning to TRBD2. This CDR3 comprises 15 residues. Germline assignment: CDR1 SGHTA and CDR2 FQGNSA. Trimming at V came to 4 bases and at J to 1 base, leaving 1 base not matched to a gene. The CDR3 loop reads CASSWGLAGSYEQYF. As DNA, the CDR3 is TGTGCCAGCAGCTGGGGACTAGCGGGGTCCTACGAGCAGTACTTC.

This CDR3 reads CASSIGMHPYEQYF. The CDR3 coding sequence is TGTGCCAGTAGTATAGGGATGCACCCCTACGAGCAGTACTTC. The V call is TRBV21-1, the J call TRBJ2-7. TRBV21-1 is annotated as a pseudogene. The CDR3 length is 14 residues.

This clone was picked up a small number of times. The chain combines TRBV7-2 with TRBJ2-7; D not resolved. Per the germline V gene, CDR1 is SGHTA and CDR2 is FQGNSA. CDR3 size: 14 residues. The V end lost 5 bases, the J end lost 0 bases, and 11 bases lay between the germline ends. CDR3 DNA sequence: TGTGCCAGCAGCGCTTACCCACACTCCTACGAGCAGTACTTC. Protein: CASSAYPHSYEQYF.

This rearrangement joins TRBV2 to TRBJ1-2; 7 positions match TRBD1. Germline CDR1 reads SNHLY; CDR2 reads FYNNEI. Germline trimming cut 8 bases from V and 7 bases from J; bases unmatched to any gene: 13. The CDR3 is 14 amino acids. The chain's CDR3 is CASVPQGDSRGYTF. In DNA form, the CDR3 reads TGTGCCAGCGTACCGCAGGGGGACAGTCGTGGCTACACCTTC.

The V and J genes are TRBV28 and TRBJ1-5; 7 bases agree with TRBD1. The CDR3 totals 15 residues. Germline assignment: CDR1 MDHEN and CDR2 SYDVKM. The J segment lost 2 bases and the V segment lost 11 bases, leaving 12 bases of the junction unmatched. The CDR3 sequence is CAGTKQGLGNQPQHF. The CDR3 DNA reads TGTGCCGGCACCAAACAGGGGTTGGGCAATCAGCCCCAGCATTTT.

This chain connects TRBV2 to TRBJ2-1; D call uncertain. Trimming shortened V by 6 bases and J by 12 bases, and 15 bases separated the two germline ends. Germline V gene lookup returns CDR1 SNHLY and CDR2 FYNNEI. The CDR3 contains 12 residues. CDR3 loop: CASRTHVDGQFF. CDR3 coding DNA: TGTGCCAGCAGAACGCACGTAGATGGGCAGTTCTTC.

The rearrangement joins TRBV11-2 to TRBJ2-5; 7 bases are a match to TRBD1. V trimming: 5 bases; J trimming: 4 bases; junction bases outside the gene matches: 4. Germline assignment: CDR1 SGHAT and CDR2 FQNNGV. The CDR3 has 13 residues. CDR3 sequence: CASSPGTAETQYF. The DNA of the CDR3 is TGTGCCAGCAGCCCCGGGACAGCAGAGACCCAGTACTTC.

This chain uses TRBV30 with TRBJ2-7, with D perhaps TRBD2 (5 bases). The CDR3 consists of 15 residues. CDR1 and CDR2 (germline): GTSNPN, SVGIG (reference sequence). Trimming removed 1 base from V and 0 bases from J, with 13 bases in between. CDR3 in amino acids: CAWSGGRKSSYEQYF. Here the CDR3 DNA reads TGTGCCTGGAGTGGCGGGCGGAAGAGCTCCTACGAGCAGTACTTC.

The chain couples TRBV7-2 to TRBJ2-7, with 10 bases matching TRBD1. The CDR3 is 14 amino acids. J gave up 3 bases and V 5 bases, and 4 bases lay outside the gene matches. Germline assignment: CDR1 SGHTA and CDR2 FQGNSA. CDR3 sequence: CASSRDRGNYEQYF. Here the CDR3 DNA reads TGTGCCAGCAGCCGGGACAGGGGTAACTACGAGCAGTACTTC. Filled out from reference TRBV7-2 and TRBJ2-7, the complete variable domain reads GAGVSQSPSNKVTEKGKDVELRCDPISGHTALYWYRQSLGQGLEFLIYFQGNSAPDKSGLPSDRFSAERTGGSVSTLTIQRTQQEDSAVYLCASSRDRGNYEQYFGPGTRLTVT.

Only one count was recorded for this clone. This chain joins TRBV7-2 and TRBJ2-3, with no clear D. With 4 bases removed from V and 6 bases from J, the gap between germline ends came to 8 bases. Germline CDR1 is SGHTA and CDR2 is FQGNSA. This CDR3 is 12 amino acids long. CDR3 loop: CASSSYSDTQYF. The CDR3 bases are TGTGCCAGCAGCTCATACTCGGATACGCAGTATTTT.

The CDR3 nucleotides read TGCAGCGTGCCTTTGGGACTAGCGGGGCTTTCGAGCTCCTACAATGAGCAGTTCTTC. Its translation: CSVPLGLAGLSSSYNEQFF. The chain has TRBV29-1 and TRBJ2-1, with TRBD2 matching over 13 bases. The CDR3 has 19 amino acids. With V trimmed by 6 bases and J by 0 bases, 14 bases remained unmatched. CDR1 is SQVTM and CDR2 is ANQGSEA in the germline V gene.

The chain is built from TRBV28 and TRBJ1-5, with TRBD1 as a possible D gene (5 bases). CDR3 length: 12 residues. V dropped 4 bases and J dropped 6 bases, with 7 bases sitting between them. CDR1 and CDR2 from the germline V gene are MDHEN and SYDVKM. This chain's CDR3 is CASSWGSQPQHF. The CDR3 coding sequence is TGTGCCAGCAGTTGGGGGTCTCAGCCCCAGCATTTT. The complete variable domain, with remaining parts taken from reference TRBV28 and TRBJ1-5, reads DVKVTQSSRYLVKRTGEKVFLECVQDMDHENMFWYRQDPGLGLRLIYFSYDVKMKEKGDIPEGYSVSREKKERFSLILESASTNQTSMYLCASSWGSQPQHFGDGTRLSIL.

The V call is TRBV7-8, the J call TRBJ1-1; the D gene is possibly TRBD1 (6 bases). The V and J ends lost 4 bases and 8 bases respectively, with 14 bases between them. CDR1 SGHVS and CDR2 FQNEAQ come from the germline V gene. The CDR3 sequence is 13 residues long. CDR3 amino acids: CASSYDDRLEAFF. The CDR3 nucleotides are TGTGCCAGCAGCTACGACGACAGGCTGGAAGCTTTCTTT.

Only a few counts were recorded for this clone. The CDR3 bases are TGCGCCAGCAGCTTGACAGGGGCGGGAAACACCATATATTTT. It is translated as CASSLTGAGNTIYF. V gene TRBV5-1 combines with J gene TRBJ1-3; TRBD1 matches 7 bases. V shed 1 base and J 4 bases; nucleotides not matched to a gene: 2. The V gene's germline CDR1 is SGHRS and CDR2 YFSETQ. The CDR3 runs to 14 residues.

CDR3 sequence: CASSLDVGGYTF. CDR3 nucleotides: TGTGCCAGCAGCCTAGACGTTGGGGGCTACACCTTC. This sequence joins TRBV5-4 and TRBJ1-2; D remains unclear. Looked up from germline, CDR1 is SGHNT and CDR2 is YYREEE (reference sequence). V shed 4 bases and J shed 8 bases, with 12 bases lying between them. This CDR3 comprises 12 residues.

CDR3 sequence (DNA): TGTGCCTGGAGTCCGAGTGGGAGATCTGGCTACACCTTC. It encodes CAWSPSGRSGYTF. The rearrangement joins TRBV30 to TRBJ1-2; the D is unclear. CDR1 and CDR2 (germline): GTSNPN, SVGIG (reference sequence). This CDR3 has 13 residues. The ends were cut back, 2 bases at V and 7 bases at J, with 14 bases in the middle.

The V call is TRBV23-1, the J call TRBJ2-7; 7 bases map to TRBD1. TRBV23-1 is an ORF, and what it does is uncertain. CDR3 length equals 11 residues. Trimming cost V 7 bases and J 9 bases; bases outside gene matches: 6. The CDR3 loop is CASKDRVGQYF. CDR3 DNA sequence: TGCGCCAGCAAAGACAGGGTGGGGCAGTACTTC.

The chain employs TRBV7-2 and TRBJ1-1, with 8 bases fitting TRBD1. The CDR3 is made up of 15 amino acids. V was pared by 3 bases and J by 1 base, with 4 bases of the junction left unmatched. The germline V gene encodes CDR1 SGHTA and CDR2 FQGNSA. CDR3 region: CASSFSGTGNTEAFF. CDR3 nucleotides: TGTGCCAGCAGCTTCTCCGGGACAGGGAACACTGAAGCTTTCTTT.

The chain carries TRBV19 and TRBJ1-1; 8 bases match TRBD1. The CDR3 has 15 amino acids. CDR1 is LNHDA, CDR2 SQIVND, per germline (reference sequence). V lost 7 bases and J lost 3; bases outside the gene matches: 10. Written as DNA, the CDR3 is TGTGCCAGTACATCGGACAGGGCGGGGTACACTGAAGCTTTCTTT. Protein: CASTSDRAGYTEAFF.

The rearrangement uses TRBV19 and TRBJ1-2; the D is unclear. Deletions cut 5 bases from V and 3 bases from J, with 10 bases between. Per germline, CDR1 LNHDA and CDR2 SQIVND (reference sequence). The CDR3 is 13 residues long. CDR3 bases: TGTGCCAGTAGTGCAGGTGAGGACTATGGCTACACCTTC. Translating it yields CASSAGEDYGYTF. Supplemented by reference TRBV19 and TRBJ1-2, the full variable domain reads DGGITQSPKYLFRKEGQNVTLSCEQNLNHDAMYWYRQDPGQGLRLIYYSQIVNDFQKGDIAEGYSVSREKKESFPLTVTSAQKNPTAFYLCASSAGEDYGYTFGSGTRLTVV.

This clone has a single count. Written as DNA, the CDR3 is TGTGCCAGCAGATCCGAGAGCTCTGGAAACACCATATATTTT. Residues: CASRSESSGNTIYF. The V gene is TRBV7-6, the J gene TRBJ1-3; D not resolved. Looked up from germline, CDR1 is SGHVS and CDR2 is FNYEAQ. This CDR3 contains 14 residues. Trimming pared 6 bases from V and 0 bases from J, leaving 9 bases between.